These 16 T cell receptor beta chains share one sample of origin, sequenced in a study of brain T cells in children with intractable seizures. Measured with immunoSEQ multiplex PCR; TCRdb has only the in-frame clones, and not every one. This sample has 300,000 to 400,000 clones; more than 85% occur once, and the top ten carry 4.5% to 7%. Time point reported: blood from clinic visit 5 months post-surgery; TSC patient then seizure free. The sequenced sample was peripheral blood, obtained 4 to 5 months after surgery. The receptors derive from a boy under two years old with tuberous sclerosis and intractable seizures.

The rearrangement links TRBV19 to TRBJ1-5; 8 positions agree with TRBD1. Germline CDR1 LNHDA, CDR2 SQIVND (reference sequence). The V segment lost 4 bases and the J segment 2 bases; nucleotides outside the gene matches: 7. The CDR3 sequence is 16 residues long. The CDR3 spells CASSTTTGVGNQPQHF. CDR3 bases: TGTGCCAGTAGTACAACGACAGGGGTTGGCAATCAGCCCCAGCATTTT.

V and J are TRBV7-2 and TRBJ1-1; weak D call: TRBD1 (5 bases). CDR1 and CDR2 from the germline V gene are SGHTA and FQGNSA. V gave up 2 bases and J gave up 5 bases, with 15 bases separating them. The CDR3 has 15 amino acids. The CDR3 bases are TGTGCCAGCAGCTTATCGGGGGGGTCGGGAACTGAAGCTTTCTTT. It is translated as CASSLSGGSGTEAFF.

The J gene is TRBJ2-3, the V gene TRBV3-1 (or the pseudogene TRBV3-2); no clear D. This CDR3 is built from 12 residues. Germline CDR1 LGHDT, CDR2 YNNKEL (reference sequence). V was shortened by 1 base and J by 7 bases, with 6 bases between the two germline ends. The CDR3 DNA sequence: TGTGCCAGCAGCCAAGCGGCGAATACGCAGTATTTT. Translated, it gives CASSQAANTQYF.

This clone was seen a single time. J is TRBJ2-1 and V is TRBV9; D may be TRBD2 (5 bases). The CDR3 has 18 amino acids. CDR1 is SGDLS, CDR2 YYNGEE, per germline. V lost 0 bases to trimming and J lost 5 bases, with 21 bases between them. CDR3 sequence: CASSVGWWESGYHNEQFF. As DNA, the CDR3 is TGTGCCAGCAGCGTAGGCTGGTGGGAGAGCGGCTATCACAATGAGCAGTTCTTC. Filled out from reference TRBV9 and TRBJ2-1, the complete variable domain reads DSGVTQTPKHLITATGQRVTLRCSPRSGDLSVYWYQQSLDQGLQFLIQYYNGEERAKGNILERFSAQQFPDLHSELNLSSLELGDSALYFCASSVGWWESGYHNEQFFGPGTRLTVL.

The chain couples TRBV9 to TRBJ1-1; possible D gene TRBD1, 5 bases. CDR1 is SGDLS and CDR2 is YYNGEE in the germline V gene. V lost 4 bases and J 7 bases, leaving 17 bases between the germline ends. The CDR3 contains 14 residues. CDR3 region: CASSPGRGTGEAFF. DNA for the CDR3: TGTGCCAGCAGCCCAGGGCGGGGAACGGGTGAAGCTTTCTTT.

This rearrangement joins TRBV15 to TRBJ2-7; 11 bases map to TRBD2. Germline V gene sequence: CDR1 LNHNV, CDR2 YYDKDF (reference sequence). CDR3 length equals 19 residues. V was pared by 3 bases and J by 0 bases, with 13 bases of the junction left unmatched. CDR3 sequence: CATSRTGAGGLADSYEQYF. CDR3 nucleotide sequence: TGTGCCACCAGCAGGACAGGGGCGGGGGGACTAGCGGACTCCTACGAGCAGTACTTC.

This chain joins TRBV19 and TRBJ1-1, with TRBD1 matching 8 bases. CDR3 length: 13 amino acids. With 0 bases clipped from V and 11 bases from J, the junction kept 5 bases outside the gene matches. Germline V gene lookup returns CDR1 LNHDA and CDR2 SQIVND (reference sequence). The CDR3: CASSIDLDRAAFF. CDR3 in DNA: TGTGCCAGTAGTATAGACCTGGACAGGGCTGCTTTCTTT.

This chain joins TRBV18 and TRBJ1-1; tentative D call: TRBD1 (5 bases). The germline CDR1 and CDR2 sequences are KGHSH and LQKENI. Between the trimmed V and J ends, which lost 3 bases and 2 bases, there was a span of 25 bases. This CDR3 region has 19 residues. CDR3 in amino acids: CASSPRVLMGGTFNTEAFF. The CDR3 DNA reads TGTGCCAGCTCACCGCGGGTATTAATGGGGGGAACCTTTAACACTGAAGCTTTCTTT.

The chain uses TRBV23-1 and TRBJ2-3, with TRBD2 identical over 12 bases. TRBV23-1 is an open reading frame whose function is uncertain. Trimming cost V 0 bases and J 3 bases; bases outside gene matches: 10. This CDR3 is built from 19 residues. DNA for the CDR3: TGCGCCAGCAGTCAATCCTCTAGCGGGGGGGTTACACAGACAGATACGCAGTATTTT. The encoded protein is CASSQSSSGGVTQTDTQYF.

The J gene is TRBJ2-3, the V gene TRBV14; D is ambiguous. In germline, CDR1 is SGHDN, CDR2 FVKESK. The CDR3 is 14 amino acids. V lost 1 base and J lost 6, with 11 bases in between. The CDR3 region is CASSQGPPTDTQYF. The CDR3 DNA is TGTGCCAGCAGCCAAGGCCCCCCCACCGATACGCAGTATTTT.

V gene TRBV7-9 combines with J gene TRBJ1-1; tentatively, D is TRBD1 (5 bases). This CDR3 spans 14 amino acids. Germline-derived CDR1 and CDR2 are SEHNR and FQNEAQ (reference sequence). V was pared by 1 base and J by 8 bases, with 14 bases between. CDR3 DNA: TGTGCCAGCAGCTTAGTAAGGCAGGGTCGAGAAGCTTTCTTT. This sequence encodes CASSLVRQGREAFF.

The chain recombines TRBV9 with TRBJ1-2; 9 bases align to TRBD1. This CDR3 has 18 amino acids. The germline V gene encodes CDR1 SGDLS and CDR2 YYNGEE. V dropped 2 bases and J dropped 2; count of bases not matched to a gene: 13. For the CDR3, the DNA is TGTGCCAGCAGCGTTCGGGACAGGGTACCCTCTTTGAACTATGGCTACACCTTC. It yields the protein CASSVRDRVPSLNYGYTF.

The CDR3 is CASSVTSGSQFF. The DNA for the CDR3 is TGTGCCAGCAGCGTGACTAGCGGCTCACAGTTCTTC. The chain has TRBV12-3 or TRBV12-4 and TRBJ2-1, with 9 bases matching TRBD2. This CDR3 region has 12 residues. The J segment lost 13 bases and the V segment lost 6 bases, leaving 7 bases of the junction unmatched.

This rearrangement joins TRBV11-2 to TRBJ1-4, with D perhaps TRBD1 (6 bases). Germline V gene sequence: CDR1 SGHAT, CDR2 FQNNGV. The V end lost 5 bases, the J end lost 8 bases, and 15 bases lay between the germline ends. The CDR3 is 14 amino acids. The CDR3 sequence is CASSKTGLGEKLFF. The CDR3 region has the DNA TGTGCCAGCAGCAAAACAGGGTTAGGGGAAAAACTGTTTTTT.

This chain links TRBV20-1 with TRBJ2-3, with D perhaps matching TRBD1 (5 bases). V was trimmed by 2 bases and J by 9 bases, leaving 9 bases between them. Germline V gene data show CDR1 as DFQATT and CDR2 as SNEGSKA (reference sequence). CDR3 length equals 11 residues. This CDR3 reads CSARRQGTQYF. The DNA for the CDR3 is TGCAGTGCTAGAAGGCAGGGAACGCAGTATTTT.

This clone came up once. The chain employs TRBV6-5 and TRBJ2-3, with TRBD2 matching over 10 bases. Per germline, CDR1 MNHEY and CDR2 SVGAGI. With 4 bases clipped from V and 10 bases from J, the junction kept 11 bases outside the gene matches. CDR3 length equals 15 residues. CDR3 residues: CASSWSSGGLRAQYF. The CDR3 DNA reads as TGTGCCAGCAGTTGGTCTAGCGGGGGCCTCCGCGCGCAGTATTTT.